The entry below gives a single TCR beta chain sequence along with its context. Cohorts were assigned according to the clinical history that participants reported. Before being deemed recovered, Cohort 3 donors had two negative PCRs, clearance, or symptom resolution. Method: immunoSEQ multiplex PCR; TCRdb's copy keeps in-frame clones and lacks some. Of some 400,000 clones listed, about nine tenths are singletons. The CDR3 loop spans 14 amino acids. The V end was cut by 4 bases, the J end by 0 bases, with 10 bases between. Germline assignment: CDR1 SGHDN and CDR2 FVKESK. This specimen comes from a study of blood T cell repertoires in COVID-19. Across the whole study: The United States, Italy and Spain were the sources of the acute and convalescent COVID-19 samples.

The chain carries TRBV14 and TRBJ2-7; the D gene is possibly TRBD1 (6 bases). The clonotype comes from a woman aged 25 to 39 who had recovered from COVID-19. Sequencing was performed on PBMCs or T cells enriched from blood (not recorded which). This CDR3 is CASSRTGISYEQYF. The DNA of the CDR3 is TGTGCCAGCAGCCGAACAGGGATCTCCTACGAGCAGTACTTC.